A selection of T cell receptor beta chains follows, all from one sample in a study of tumor-infiltrating lymphocytes in oesophageal squamous cell carcinoma. TCRdb recomputed calls from the PCR reads with MiXCR, one row per CDR3 protein. The sample contains 15,000 to 20,000 distinct CDR3 sequences, around two fifths of which appear only once. The sample comprised esophageal tumor tissue. The receptor source for this set is a male donor with esophageal squamous cell carcinoma. The CDR3 runs from the conserved cysteine through the conserved F or W. D genes are given only for firm matches. Size tells how often a clone was seen (once, few, many) or the class of an expanded clone, and some rows leave it out.

d_gene: TRBD2; v_gene: TRBV28; abundance: many; j_gene: TRBJ2-2; CDR3nt: TGTGCCAGCAGTTTATGGTGGGGCGGGGCTAGCGGGCCGAACACCGGGGAGCTGTTTTTT; CDR3aa: CASSLWWGGASGPNTGELFF
d_gene: NA; v_gene: TRBV12-3/TRBV12-4; abundance: NA; j_gene: TRBJ1-2; CDR3nt: TGTGCCAGCAGTCGGGGGACTGGCTCTGGAGGCTACACCTTC; CDR3aa: CASSRGTGSGGYTF
d_gene: NA; v_gene: TRBV5-6; abundance: many; j_gene: TRBJ2-7; CDR3nt: TGTGCCAGCACCGGATCCGGGAAAAAGCCCGAGCAGTACTTC; CDR3aa: CASTGSGKKPEQYF
d_gene: NA; v_gene: TRBV6-1; abundance: many; j_gene: TRBJ2-2; CDR3nt: TGTGCCAGCAGAATCGACAGATCGAACACCGGGGAGCTGTTTTTT; CDR3aa: CASRIDRSNTGELFF
d_gene: TRBD1; v_gene: TRBV7-2; abundance: medium-sized; j_gene: TRBJ2-6; CDR3nt: TGTGCCAGCAGCTTCCGACAGGGTGCCAACGTCCTGACTTTC; CDR3aa: CASSFRQGANVLTF
d_gene: NA; v_gene: TRBV28; abundance: NA; j_gene: TRBJ1-5; CDR3nt: TGTGCCAGCAGTGGATCCCCAAGGAGCAATCAGCCCCAGCATTTT; CDR3aa: CASSGSPRSNQPQHF
d_gene: NA; v_gene: TRBV15; abundance: many; j_gene: TRBJ2-4; CDR3nt: TGTGCCACCAGCACTAGGAACGCTGGGACGAACATTCAGTACTTC; CDR3aa: CATSTRNAGTNIQYF
d_gene: NA; v_gene: TRBV7-2; abundance: NA; j_gene: TRBJ2-1; CDR3nt: TGTGCCAGCAGCTTAGAGGCGGAGGTGGAGCAGTTCTTC; CDR3aa: CASSLEAEVEQFF
d_gene: TRBD2; v_gene: TRBV7-8; abundance: NA; j_gene: TRBJ2-1; CDR3nt: TGTGCCAGCAGCTATACGACTAGCGGAACCTACAATGAGCAGTTCTTC; CDR3aa: CASSYTTSGTYNEQFF
d_gene: NA; v_gene: TRBV7-2; abundance: NA; j_gene: TRBJ2-5; CDR3nt: TGTGCCAGCAGCTCGCTTACGGGACGCTCGCAAGAGACCCAGTACTTC; CDR3aa: CASSSLTGRSQETQYF
d_gene: NA; v_gene: TRBV7-9; abundance: few; j_gene: TRBJ1-6; CDR3nt: TGTGCCAGCAGGGCGCCAGCGCCCAATAGGGAGCAGTACTTT; CDR3aa: CASRAPAPNREQYF
d_gene: NA; v_gene: TRBV28; abundance: NA; j_gene: TRBJ2-6; CDR3nt: TGTGCCAGCAGTCGTTCTGCTGGGGCCAACGTCCTGACTTTC; CDR3aa: CASSRSAGANVLTF
d_gene: NA; v_gene: TRBV6-4; abundance: NA; j_gene: TRBJ2-1; CDR3nt: TGTGCCAGCAGTCCATTCAGGGGTGTCACAGATACGCAGTTCTTC; CDR3aa: CASSPFRGVTDTQFF
d_gene: NA; v_gene: TRBV6-4; abundance: many; j_gene: TRBJ1-1; CDR3nt: TGTGCCAGCAACCAGGGGTGGAGCACTGAAGCTTTCTTT; CDR3aa: CASNQGWSTEAFF
d_gene: NA; v_gene: TRBV30; abundance: few; j_gene: TRBJ2-2; CDR3nt: TGTGCCCACACAACCGGAACGAACACCGGGGAGCTGTTTTTT; CDR3aa: CAHTTGTNTGELFF
d_gene: NA; v_gene: TRBV5-1; abundance: NA; j_gene: TRBJ1-2; CDR3nt: TGCGCCAGCAGCTTCGGGGGGCTCAACTATGGCTACACCTTC; CDR3aa: CASSFGGLNYGYTF
d_gene: NA; v_gene: TRBV10-1; abundance: NA; j_gene: TRBJ2-5; CDR3nt: TGCGCCAGCAGCGATGGGGTAATGGAGCAGTACTTC; CDR3aa: CASSDGVMEQYF
d_gene: NA; v_gene: TRBV6-1; abundance: many; j_gene: TRBJ2-1; CDR3nt: TGTGCCAGCAGTCCGAGAGGAGGGATGGGCTCCTACAATGAGCAGTTCTTC; CDR3aa: CASSPRGGMGSYNEQFF
d_gene: TRBD1; v_gene: TRBV4-1; abundance: many; j_gene: TRBJ2-5; CDR3nt: TGCGCCAGCAGCCAAGTAGCTACGGGACAGGGGCCCACGACCCAGTACTTC; CDR3aa: CASSQVATGQGPTTQYF